Listed below are T cell receptor beta chains from one sample, sequenced in a study of T cells after yellow fever vaccination. From the 5' RACE reads, TCRdb called clonotypes with MiXCR, one entry per CDR3 protein. The sample includes hundreds of thousands of distinct CDR3 sequences, approximately 13% of them seen just once. The sequencing used PBMCs, collected on the day of the yellow fever booster vaccination. The receptors derive from a man aged 25 to 40 who received the YFV17D yellow fever vaccine. Each CDR3 is given with its conserved first and last residue. D genes are given only for firm matches. Size values are once, few and many counts, or a class for expanded clones, and some rows have none.

>few|TRBJ2-1|TRBV6-1|-
CATSGTYNEQFF
TGTGCCACCAGTGGTACCTACAATGAGCAGTTCTTC
>-|TRBJ1-5|TRBV28|TRBD1
CASSSITGVPNNQPQHF
TGTGCCAGCAGCTCCATTACAGGGGTCCCAAACAATCAGCCCCAGCATTTT
>many|TRBJ1-5|TRBV28|TRBD1
CASRQGSNQPQHF
TGTGCCAGCCGACAGGGAAGCAATCAGCCCCAGCATTTT
>-|TRBJ2-3|TRBV12-3/TRBV12-4|-
CASSLGLLGGTDTQYF
TGTGCCAGCAGTTTGGGACTGCTTGGGGGCACAGATACGCAGTATTTT
>-|TRBJ2-2|TRBV6-1|-
CASRSRVDTGELFF
TGTGCCAGCAGGAGCAGGGTTGACACCGGGGAGCTGTTTTTT
>few|TRBJ2-7|TRBV7-2|TRBD2
CASSLGFRLAEYEQYF
TGTGCCAGCAGCTTAGGGTTCCGGCTAGCGGAGTACGAGCAGTACTTC
>many|TRBJ1-1|TRBV6-1|TRBD1
CASSQNRGWRLGAAFF
TGTGCCAGCAGTCAGAACAGGGGGTGGAGGTTAGGGGCAGCTTTCTTT
>few|TRBJ1-1|TRBV20-1|-
CSARDPTGGSEAFF
TGCAGTGCTAGAGACCCTACCGGAGGCTCTGAAGCTTTCTTT
>-|TRBJ2-2|TRBV11-3|-
CASSSASHGELFF
TGTGCCAGCAGCTCGGCAAGCCACGGGGAGCTGTTTTTT
>-|TRBJ2-4|TRBV29-1|-
CSVEDTGSKNIQYF
TGCAGCGTTGAAGATACCGGGAGCAAAAACATTCAGTACTTC
>many|TRBJ2-7|TRBV5-1|TRBD1
CASSYHGMGTGLMYEQYF
TGCGCCAGCAGCTACCACGGGATGGGGACAGGGCTTATGTACGAGCAGTACTTC
>few|TRBJ1-2|TRBV5-6|-
CASSSGTDGYTF
TGTGCCAGCAGCTCTGGGACTGATGGCTACACCTTC
>few|TRBJ2-7|TRBV4-3|-
CASSLEDSSSYEQYF
TGCGCCAGCAGCCTTGAGGACTCCAGCTCCTACGAGCAGTACTTC
>few|TRBJ2-1|TRBV10-3|TRBD2
CAISERGTSGHNEQFF
TGTGCCATCAGTGAGAGAGGGACTAGCGGGCATAATGAGCAGTTCTTC
>few|TRBJ2-5|TRBV28|TRBD2
CASSLQAGGFHGSWETQYF
TGTGCCAGCAGTTTACAAGCGGGAGGGTTTCATGGGTCGTGGGAGACCCAGTACTTC
>-|TRBJ2-1|TRBV11-3|TRBD2
CASSLGGTGLDLRHNEQFF
TGTGCCAGCAGCTTAGGGGGTACCGGACTAGATTTGCGGCACAATGAGCAGTTCTTC
>few|TRBJ2-5|TRBV29-1|-
CSVQGGETQYF
TGCAGCGTCCAGGGGGGAGAGACCCAGTACTTC
>-|TRBJ2-3|TRBV7-2|TRBD2
CASSPRTSGFPDTQYF
TGTGCCAGCAGCCCGCGGACTAGCGGGTTTCCAGATACGCAGTATTTT
>few|TRBJ1-1|TRBV5-5|-
CASSLVWGLGNTEAFF
TGTGCCAGCAGCTTGGTATGGGGGCTGGGGAACACTGAAGCTTTCTTT
>-|TRBJ2-1|TRBV7-7|-
CASSFGISSYNEQFF
TGTGCTAGCAGCTTCGGTATCAGCTCCTACAATGAGCAGTTCTTC
>few|TRBJ2-1|TRBV3-1|-
CASSQEAARNEQFF
TGTGCCAGCAGCCAAGAGGCGGCGCGCAATGAGCAGTTCTTC
>-|TRBJ2-5|TRBV20-1|TRBD2
CSARILTSPGTQYF
TGCAGTGCTAGAATATTGACTAGCCCCGGGACCCAGTACTTC
>-|TRBJ2-5|TRBV2|-
CASSNRDGRQETQYF
TGTGCCAGCAGTAACCGGGACGGGCGGCAAGAGACCCAGTACTTC
>-|TRBJ2-5|TRBV7-2|-
CASSLASLQETQYF
TGTGCCAGCAGCTTAGCTTCGCTCCAAGAGACCCAGTACTTC
>-|TRBJ2-3|TRBV9|-
CASSVGVRGKGDTDTQYF
TGTGCCAGCAGCGTAGGAGTAAGGGGAAAGGGAGACACAGATACGCAGTATTTT
>-|TRBJ2-5|TRBV29-1|-
CSVVFGTETQYF
TGCAGCGTTGTTTTCGGGACCGAGACCCAGTACTTC
>many|TRBJ1-5|TRBV11-2|-
CASSLGVMGDRQPQHF
TGTGCCAGCAGCTTAGGAGTTATGGGAGATCGGCAGCCCCAGCATTTT
>few|TRBJ2-7|TRBV20-1|-
CSAPRGLRSSYEQYF
TGCAGTGCACCGCGCGGACTGCGAAGCTCCTACGAGCAGTACTTC
>-|TRBJ2-1|TRBV7-3|TRBD2
CASSPMPLAGRNEQFF
TGTGCCAGCAGCCCGATGCCACTAGCGGGGCGTAATGAGCAGTTCTTC
>-|TRBJ2-5|TRBV4-1|TRBD2
CASSQVPSGQETQYF
TGCGCCAGCAGCCAAGTTCCTAGCGGACAAGAGACCCAGTACTTC
>few|TRBJ1-6|TRBV6-2/TRBV6-3|TRBD1
CASSYARQGNSPLHF
TGTGCCAGCAGTTACGCGAGACAGGGAAATTCACCCCTCCACTTT
>many|TRBJ2-5|TRBV11-2|-
CASSLGQKETQYF
TGTGCCAGCAGCTTGGGGCAGAAAGAGACCCAGTACTTC
>few|TRBJ1-4|TRBV4-2|-
CASSLGGPNEKLFF
TGTGCCAGCAGCCTAGGCGGGCCTAATGAAAAACTGTTTTTT
>once|TRBJ2-5|TRBV18|TRBD1
CASSPGQGYETQYF
TGTGCCAGCTCACCTGGACAGGGTTACGAGACCCAGTACTTC
>-|TRBJ2-1|TRBV20-1|TRBD2
CSTRLASNEQFF
TGCAGTACTAGACTAGCGTCCAATGAGCAGTTCTTC
>few|TRBJ1-1|TRBV5-1|-
CASGPGHTNTEAFF
TGCGCCAGCGGCCCCGGACATACGAACACTGAAGCTTTCTTT
>-|TRBJ2-3|TRBV2|-
CASSDRLPWADTQYF
TGTGCCAGCAGTGACAGGCTCCCTTGGGCAGATACGCAGTATTTT
>-|TRBJ2-2|TRBV20-1|-
CSANRKGGELFF
TGCAGTGCTAATCGGAAGGGCGGGGAGCTGTTTTTT
>-|TRBJ2-7|TRBV20-1|-
CSARDGQQSYEQYF
TGCAGTGCTAGAGATGGCCAGCAGTCCTACGAGCAGTACTTC
>few|TRBJ2-5|TRBV28|-
CASSAGTGVTQYF
TGTGCCAGCAGTGCCGGGACGGGAGTGACCCAGTACTTC
>few|TRBJ2-7|TRBV12-3/TRBV12-4|-
CASSFLDSEQYF
TGTGCCAGCAGTTTTCTAGATTCCGAGCAGTACTTC
>many|TRBJ2-1|TRBV7-9|TRBD2
CASSPTSGDYNEQFF
TGTGCCAGCAGCCCTACTAGCGGGGACTACAATGAGCAGTTCTTC
>-|TRBJ2-2|TRBV29-1|-
CSVRGGQPNTGELFF
TGCAGCGTTCGGGGGGGACAGCCGAACACCGGGGAGCTGTTTTTT
>-|TRBJ2-1|TRBV29-1|TRBD1
CREAPDRDPYNEQFF
TGCAGGGAGGCCCCGGACAGGGATCCCTACAATGAGCAGTTCTTC
>-|TRBJ2-1|TRBV6-6|TRBD1
CASTRGPNEQFF
TGTGCCAGCACAAGGGGGCCCAATGAGCAGTTCTTC
>few|TRBJ2-7|TRBV30|-
CAWSVPSTSRYYEQYF
TGTGCCTGGAGTGTACCCTCCACTAGTCGGTATTACGAGCAGTACTTC
>few|TRBJ2-2|TRBV11-1|TRBD2
CASSFMRASGSIGGELFF
TGTGCCAGCAGCTTCATGCGGGCTAGCGGGAGTATCGGCGGGGAGCTGTTTTTT
>few|TRBJ2-1|TRBV7-8|TRBD1
CASSLGPGTGGHNEQFF
TGTGCCAGCAGCTTAGGTCCCGGGACAGGGGGACACAATGAGCAGTTCTTC
>-|TRBJ2-7|TRBV5-6|-
CASSLKAGVVVSEQYF
TGTGCCAGCAGCTTGAAGGCTGGGGTAGTTGTCAGCGAGCAGTACTTC
>-|TRBJ2-1|TRBV6-5|-
CASSSLGPYNEQFF
TGTGCCAGCAGTTCCCTCGGCCCCTACAATGAGCAGTTCTTC